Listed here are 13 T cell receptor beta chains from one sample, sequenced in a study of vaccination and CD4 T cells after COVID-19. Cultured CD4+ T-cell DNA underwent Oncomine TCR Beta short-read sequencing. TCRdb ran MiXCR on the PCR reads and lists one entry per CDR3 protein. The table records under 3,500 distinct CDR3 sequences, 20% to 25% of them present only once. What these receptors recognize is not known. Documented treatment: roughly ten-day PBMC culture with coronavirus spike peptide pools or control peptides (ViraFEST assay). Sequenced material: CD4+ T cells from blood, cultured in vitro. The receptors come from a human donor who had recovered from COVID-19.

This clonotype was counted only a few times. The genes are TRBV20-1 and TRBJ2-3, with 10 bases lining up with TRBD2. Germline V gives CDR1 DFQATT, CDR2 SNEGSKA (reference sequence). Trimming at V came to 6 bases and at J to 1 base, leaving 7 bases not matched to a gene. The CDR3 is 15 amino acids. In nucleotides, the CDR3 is TGCAGTGCCACCCCCCTAGCGGGGGGCACAGATACGCAGTATTTT. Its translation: CSATPLAGGTDTQYF.

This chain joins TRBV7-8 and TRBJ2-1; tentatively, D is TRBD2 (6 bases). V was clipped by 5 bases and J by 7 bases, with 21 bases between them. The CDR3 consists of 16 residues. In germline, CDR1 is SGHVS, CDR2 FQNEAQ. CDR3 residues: CASSQALVRAGNEQFF. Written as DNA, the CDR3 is TGTGCCAGCAGCCAAGCTTTAGTTCGCGCGGGGAATGAGCAGTTCTTC.

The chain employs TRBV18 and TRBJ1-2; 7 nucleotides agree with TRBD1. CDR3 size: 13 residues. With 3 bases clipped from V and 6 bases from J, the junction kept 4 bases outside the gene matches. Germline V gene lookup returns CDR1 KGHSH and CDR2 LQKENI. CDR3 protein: CASSPLDRDGYTF. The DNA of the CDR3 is TGTGCCAGCTCACCTCTAGACAGGGATGGCTACACCTTC.

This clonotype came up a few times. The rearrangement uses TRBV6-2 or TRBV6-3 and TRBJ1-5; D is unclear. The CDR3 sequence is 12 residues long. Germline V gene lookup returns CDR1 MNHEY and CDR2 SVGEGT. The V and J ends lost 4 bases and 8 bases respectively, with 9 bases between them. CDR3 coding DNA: TGTGCCAGCAGTTCACGCGTTGAGCCCCAGCATTTT. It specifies CASSSRVEPQHF.

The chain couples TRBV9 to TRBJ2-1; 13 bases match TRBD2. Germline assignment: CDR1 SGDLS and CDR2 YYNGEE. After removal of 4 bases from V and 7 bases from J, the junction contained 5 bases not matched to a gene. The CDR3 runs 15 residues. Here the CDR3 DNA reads TGTGCCAGCAGCAGGACTAGCGGGGGAGGTAATGAGCAGTTCTTC. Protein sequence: CASSRTSGGGNEQFF.

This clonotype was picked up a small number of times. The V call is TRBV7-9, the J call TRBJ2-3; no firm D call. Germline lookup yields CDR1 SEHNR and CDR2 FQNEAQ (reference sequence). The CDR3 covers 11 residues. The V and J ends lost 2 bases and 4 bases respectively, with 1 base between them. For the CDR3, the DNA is TGTGCCAGCAGCTTATCAGATACGCAGTATTTT. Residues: CASSLSDTQYF.

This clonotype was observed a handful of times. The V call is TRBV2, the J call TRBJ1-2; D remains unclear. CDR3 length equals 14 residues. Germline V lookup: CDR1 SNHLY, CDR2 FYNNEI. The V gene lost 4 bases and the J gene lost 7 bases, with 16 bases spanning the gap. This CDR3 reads CASSAAWRNVGYTF. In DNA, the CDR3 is TGTGCCAGCAGTGCGGCCTGGCGGAACGTTGGCTACACCTTC.

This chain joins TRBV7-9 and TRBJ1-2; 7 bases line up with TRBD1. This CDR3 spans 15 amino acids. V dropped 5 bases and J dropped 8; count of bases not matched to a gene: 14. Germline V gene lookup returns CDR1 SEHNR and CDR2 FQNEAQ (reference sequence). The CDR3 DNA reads TGTGCCAGCAGCCACCGGGACAGCGACGCTAAGGGCTACACCTTC. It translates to CASSHRDSDAKGYTF. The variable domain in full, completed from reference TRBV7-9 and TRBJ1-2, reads DTGVSQNPRHKITKRGQNVTFRCDPISEHNRLYWYRQTLGQGPEFLTYFQNEAQLEKSRLLSDRFSAERPKGSFSTLEIQRTEQGDSAMYLCASSHRDSDAKGYTFGSGTRLTVV.

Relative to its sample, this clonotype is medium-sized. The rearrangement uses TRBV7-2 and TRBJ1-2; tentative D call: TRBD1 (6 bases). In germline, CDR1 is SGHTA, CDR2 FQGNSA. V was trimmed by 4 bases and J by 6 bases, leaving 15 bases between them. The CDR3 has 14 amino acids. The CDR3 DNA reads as TGTGCCAGCAGCTCCATCCAGGGGAGGGATGGCTACACCTTC. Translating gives CASSSIQGRDGYTF.

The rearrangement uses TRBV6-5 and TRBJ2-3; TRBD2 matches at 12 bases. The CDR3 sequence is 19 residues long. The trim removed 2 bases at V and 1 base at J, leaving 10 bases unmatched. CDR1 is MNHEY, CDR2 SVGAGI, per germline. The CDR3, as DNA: TGTGCCAGCAGTTACGCTAGCGGGGGGGCCGGGTTCGGCACAGATACGCAGTATTTT. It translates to CASSYASGGAGFGTDTQYF.

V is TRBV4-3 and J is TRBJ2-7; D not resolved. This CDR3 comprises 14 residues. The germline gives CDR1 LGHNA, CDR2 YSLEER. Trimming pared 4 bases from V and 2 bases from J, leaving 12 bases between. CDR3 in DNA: TGCGCCAGCAGCCTCCGCGTCGGTACCTACGAGCAGTACTTC. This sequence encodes CASSLRVGTYEQYF.

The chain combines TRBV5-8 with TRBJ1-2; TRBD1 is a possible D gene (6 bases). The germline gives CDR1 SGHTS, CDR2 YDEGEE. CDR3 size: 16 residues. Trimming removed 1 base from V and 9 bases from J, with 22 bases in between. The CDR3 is CASSLHPSRGGLRYTF. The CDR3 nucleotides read TGTGCCAGCAGCTTGCACCCGTCCAGGGGCGGTCTACGCTACACCTTC.

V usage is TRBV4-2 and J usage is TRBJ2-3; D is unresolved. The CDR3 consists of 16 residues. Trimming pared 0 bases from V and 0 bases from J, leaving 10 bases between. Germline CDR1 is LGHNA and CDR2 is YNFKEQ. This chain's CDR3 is CASSQDWIPSTDTQYF. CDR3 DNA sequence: TGTGCCAGCAGCCAAGATTGGATTCCTAGCACAGATACGCAGTATTTT.